This is a list of T cell receptor beta chains from one sample in a study of cytomegalovirus exposure and HLA in healthy donors. Sequenced by immunoSEQ multiplex PCR; TCRdb stores in-frame clones only, minus some. The table shows more than 150,000 clones, with more than 65% occurring only once. The sample was PBMCs. The receptors stem from a woman under 30 in good health and CMV-seropositive. Each CDR3 is given without its conserved first and last residue. The size entry is marked missing in some rows and otherwise reads once, few, many or a size class.

ASGPPTGTGVYEQY,.,TRBV12-5
ASSPGLADEQF,.,TRBV5-1
ASSDGTGWYEQY,.,TRBV6-1
ASRGTLSYNEQF,.,TRBV6-1
AISESNIASGYEQY,.,TRBV10-3
ASSSQGGPYEQY,.,TRBV6-5
ASSGPGNSNSPLH,.,TRBV19
ASSEGQPLT,few,TRBV25-1
ASSTLAGEETQY,.,TRBV7-9
ARGSGGYT,.,TRBV21-1
ASSHHSYHRELF,few,TRBV14
ASSTRTGPPDTQY,few,TRBV13
ASSQDRTGDRLTYGYT,.,TRBV4-1
ASTLQGYGYT,few,TRBV2
ASSGDRDQETQY,.,TRBV11-3
SGGANEQF,.,TRBV29-1
ASSYLAGGRNEQF,.,TRBV7-9
ASSSPGTDISPLH,few,TRBV5-4
ASSQAGYDQPQH,.,TRBV14
ASSIDAAVETQY,.,TRBV19
ASREVGTYEQY,.,TRBV14
ASSKTTGVNNEQF,once,TRBV7-2
ASSQVGRTSSYEQY,.,TRBV4-1
ASSLVGTGGNTEAF,.,TRBV5-1
ASSYGQVGQPQH,.,TRBV6-5
ASSLEGYGYT,.,TRBV27
ASSKLSGANVLT,.,TRBV7-8
ASSVGATGSYEQY,.,TRBV9
ASSLGWGQGGDEQY,.,TRBV5-1
ASSLRGGIRNSPLH,.,TRBV7-9
ASSQMVNTEAF,.,TRBV7-3
ASSAWRDRNNSPLH,.,TRBV6-1
ASSLGGFSNQPQH,once,TRBV19
ASSVPGLRVMTGTGDSPLH,.,TRBV9
SGIRTSGADTQY,.,TRBV29-1
ASSTTGGETQY,once,TRBV28
ASSEASGETQY,.,TRBV6-1
ASSSSLF,.,TRBV3-2
ASSPGQGNTGELF,.,TRBV6-4
ASSAAYRGHDYGYT,.,TRBV5-6
ASSWQTGVNQPQH,.,TRBV11-2
ASSYEQNTGELF,.,TRBV5-1
ASSSGLPGPSNIQY,.,TRBV5-4
ASSTYQRERNQPQH,.,TRBV19
ASSPGLAGGLKTQY,.,TRBV27
ASTQGASAF,few,TRBV6-5
AVVGGRNTDTQY,.,TRBV2
ASSPGIYLTNEQF,.,TRBV4-3
ASSLRGATEAF,.,TRBV23-1
ASSFGGLATLH,few,TRBV27